The 2 T cell receptor beta chains given below trace back to one sample, sequenced in a study of blood T cell repertoires in COVID-19. Sequenced by immunoSEQ multiplex PCR; TCRdb stores in-frame clones only, minus some. The sample carries 180,000 or so clones, roughly 86% recorded once. The specimen sequenced was peripheral blood. The receptors were gathered from a woman aged 50 to 65 with acute or convalescent COVID-19.

This rearrangement joins TRBV9 to TRBJ2-1; TRBD2 might be the D (6 bases). V lost 0 bases and J lost 3, with 10 bases in between. CDR1 and CDR2 (germline): SGDLS, YYNGEE. The CDR3 spans 15 residues. The CDR3 region has the DNA TGTGCCAGCAGCGTAGCTACGGGGGACTACAATGAGCAGTTCTTC. Its protein is CASSVATGDYNEQFF.

The chain couples TRBV29-1 to TRBJ2-7; D may be TRBD1 (6 bases). This CDR3 is 13 amino acids long. Germline V gene sequence: CDR1 SQVTM, CDR2 ANQGSEA. V dropped 5 bases and J dropped 2 bases, with 13 bases sitting between them. This chain's CDR3 is CSVTQGSAYEQYF. DNA of the CDR3: TGCAGCGTTACGCAGGGGTCAGCCTACGAGCAGTACTTC.